The entry below gives a single TCR beta chain sequence along with its context. The sample belongs to a study of OX40 agonist ivuxolimab in advanced cancers. About the study: The patients received ivuxolimab by intravenous route every 2 weeks at 0.01 to 10 mg/kg. Participants averaged approximately 65 years of age (range roughly 20 to 90) and were 82.7% male.

Germline values: CDR1 SGHVS, CDR2 FNYEAQ. The CDR3 has 17 amino acids. V was pared by 4 bases and J by 4 bases, with 8 bases of the junction left unmatched. TCRdb's copy holds only in-frame clones and misses some; the assay was immunoSEQ multiplex PCR. In the table there are fewer than 100,000 clones, approximately 91% of which are singletons. This rearrangement joins TRBV7-6 to TRBJ2-3, with 13 nucleotides matching TRBD2. The receptor was derived from an adult with an advanced solid tumor such as melanoma, head and neck, liver or kidney cancer. The material was CD4+ or CD8+ T cells sorted from blood, obtained in a trial of the OX40 agonist ivuxolimab. CDR3 sequence reads: CASSSTSGRVGADTQYF. The CDR3, as DNA: TGTGCCAGCAGCTCCACTAGCGGGAGGGTCGGCGCAGATACGCAGTATTTT.